The 27 T cell receptor beta chains below all came from one sample that was sequenced in a study of post-analysis software for immune sequencing data. Every TCR beta cDNA library bore unique molecular identifiers. TCRdb itself ran the PCR reads through MiXCR, one entry per CDR3 protein. This sample carries approximately 690,000 distinct CDR3 sequences, about 60% of them seen once, and the ten largest clones take approximately 11%. Whole-study findings and limits: Patients showed TRBV5-6, TRBV5-1 and TRBV20-1 among 4 or 5 TRBV segments more frequent than in controls.

Their recognized antigens are unknown. Sequences were obtained from blood. The receptors shown here come from a girl aged 2 to 10 with multiple sclerosis.

The J gene is TRBJ2-5, the V gene TRBV29-1, with D unresolved. Germline lookup yields CDR1 SQVTM and CDR2 ANQGSEA. Trimming took off 4 bases at V and 5 bases at J, with 14 bases between the two ends. This CDR3 region has 13 residues. CDR3: CSVALAHGETQYF. Written as DNA, the CDR3 is TGCAGCGTTGCCTTAGCCCACGGGGAGACCCAGTACTTC.

V and J are TRBV29-1 and TRBJ2-7, with 9 bases fitting TRBD2. This CDR3 region has 11 residues. J lost 12 bases, V lost 3 bases, and 6 bases had no gene match. Germline V gene lookup returns CDR1 SQVTM and CDR2 ANQGSEA. The CDR3 nucleotides are TGCAGCGTTGAGGCTAGCGGGACCTCGTACTTC. Protein product: CSVEASGTSYF.

This clonotype was observed a handful of times. V gene TRBV14 combines with J gene TRBJ2-1; TRBD1 matches at 7 bases. CDR1 is SGHDN, CDR2 FVKESK, per germline. The V gene end was trimmed by 4 bases and the J gene end by 5 bases; junction bases not matched to a gene: 14. This CDR3 contains 17 residues. For the CDR3, the DNA is TGTGCCAGCAGCCTCATAGGGGGCACTAGTTACGACAATGAGCAGTTCTTC. This gives the protein CASSLIGGTSYDNEQFF.

The J gene is TRBJ1-2, the V gene TRBV29-1, with D tentatively TRBD1 (6 bases). Germline V CDR1 and CDR2: SQVTM, ANQGSEA. The CDR3 spans 12 residues. Trimming stripped 7 bases from V and 6 bases from J, with 15 bases between. The CDR3 spells CSGGERGDGYTF. CDR3 bases: TGCAGCGGTGGTGAGAGGGGGGATGGCTACACCTTC.

This chain joins TRBV11-2 and TRBJ2-1, with D hard to call. The V gene lost 1 base and the J gene lost 3 bases, with 13 bases spanning the gap. The germline V gene encodes CDR1 SGHAT and CDR2 FQNNGV. This CDR3 contains 16 residues. The CDR3 region is CASSLARGRLYNEQFF. DNA of the CDR3: TGTGCCAGCAGCTTAGCACGCGGCAGGCTCTACAATGAGCAGTTCTTC.

With respect to this clonotype: An end of the junction does not agree with germline; a read error may underlie this. The CDR3 DNA reads as TGCGCCAGTAGCTTGGCCCTCGGAATAAGAGATGAGCAGTTCTTC. It yields the protein CASSLALGIRDEQFF. The rearrangement joins TRBV5-1 to TRBJ2-1; no clear D. Per germline, CDR1 SGHRS and CDR2 YFSETQ. The CDR3 has 15 residues. Looking up the rest from reference TRBV5-1 and TRBJ2-1 gives the full variable domain: KAGVTQTPRYLIKTRGQQVTLSCSPISGHRSVSWYQQTPGQGLQFLFEYFSETQRNKGNFPGRFSGRQFSNSRSEMNVSTLELGDSALYLCASSLALGIRDEQFFGPGTRLTVL.

The chain carries TRBV2 and TRBJ2-5; 11 positions match TRBD2. V lost 4 bases to trimming and J lost 4 bases; unmatched junction nucleotides: 14. CDR1 and CDR2 (germline): SNHLY, FYNNEI. The CDR3 runs 18 residues. CDR3 in DNA: TGTGCCAGCAGTGGCCCGACTAGCGGGATCCCCGAGGCAGAGACCCAGTACTTC. Its protein is CASSGPTSGIPEAETQYF.

This clonotype was seen only once. The CDR3 here is CASSQVTRGDSVNYGYTF. CDR3 DNA sequence: TGTGCCAGCAGCCAAGTCACAAGGGGGGACAGCGTTAACTATGGCTACACCTTC. This chain uses TRBV3-1 with TRBJ1-2; 7 nucleotides line up with TRBD1. The CDR3 loop spans 18 amino acids. Germline lookup yields CDR1 LGHDT and CDR2 YNNKEL (reference sequence). J was trimmed by 1 base and V by 1 base; bases with no gene match: 12. Variable domain in full (rest from reference TRBV3-1 and TRBJ1-2): DTAVSQTPKYLVTQMGNDKSIKCEQNLGHDTMYWYKQDSKKFLKIMFSYNNKELIINETVPNRFSPKSPDKAHLNLHINSLELGDSAVYFCASSQVTRGDSVNYGYTFGSGTRLTVV.

The J gene is TRBJ2-1, the V gene TRBV7-9; D unclear. Germline CDR1 reads SEHNR; CDR2 reads FQNEAQ (reference sequence). This CDR3 contains 11 residues. V was shortened by 5 bases and J by 15 bases, with 14 bases between the two germline ends. CDR3 bases: TGTGCCAGCAGCACCTCCAGCTACCCGTTCTTC. Protein product: CASSTSSYPFF.

The chain carries TRBV29-1 and TRBJ2-7; the D call may be TRBD1 or TRBD2 (5 bases each). The CDR3 has 15 amino acids. The germline V gene has CDR1 SQVTM and CDR2 ANQGSEA. V lost 6 bases and J 7 bases, leaving 25 bases between the germline ends. As DNA, the CDR3 is TGCAGCGTCTCACCCGTGGGACCCCACTTAGATGAGCAGTACTTC. Translating it yields CSVSPVGPHLDEQYF.

The V call is TRBV7-2, the J call TRBJ1-3; no definite D call. The ends were cut back, 2 bases at V and 1 base at J, with 9 bases in the middle. This CDR3 is built from 15 residues. Germline V lookup: CDR1 SGHTA, CDR2 FQGNSA. CDR3 sequence (DNA): TGTGCCAGCAGCTTACGGACTCCATCTGGAAACACCATATATTTT. Translating gives CASSLRTPSGNTIYF.

CDR3 amino acids: CASSQDLGQGNEKLFF. CDR3 coding DNA: TGCGCCAGCAGCCAAGACCTGGGGCAGGGAAATGAAAAACTGTTTTTT. This rearrangement joins TRBV4-3 to TRBJ1-4; possibly TRBD1 for D (5 bases). The germline CDR1 and CDR2 sequences are LGHNA and YSLEER. The V and J ends lost 0 bases and 5 bases respectively, with 13 bases between them. The CDR3 has 16 amino acids.

The V gene is TRBV20-1, the J gene TRBJ2-1; TRBD2 matches 10 bases. This CDR3 contains 17 residues. The trim removed 6 bases at V and 10 bases at J, leaving 21 bases unmatched. Germline V lookup: CDR1 DFQATT, CDR2 SNEGSKA (reference sequence). This CDR3 is CSAQSPSGRMEGYEQFF. CDR3 DNA sequence: TGCAGTGCCCAATCCCCTAGCGGGAGAATGGAGGGGTACGAGCAGTTCTTC.

The chain links TRBV29-1 to TRBJ2-1; 9 bases are shared with TRBD2. Losses at the gene ends were 6 bases for V and 5 bases for J; bases not matched to a gene: 2. The CDR3 has 12 amino acids. Germline CDR1 and CDR2: SQVTM and ANQGSEA. The CDR3 sequence is CSVSSGDNEQFF. CDR3 sequence (DNA): TGCAGCGTGTCTAGCGGGGACAATGAGCAGTTCTTC.

The genes are TRBV20-1 and TRBJ2-1; 9 bases line up with TRBD2. The V and J ends lost 6 bases and 5 bases, in that order; junction bases with no gene match: 8. The CDR3 is made up of 14 amino acids. From germline, CDR1 is DFQATT and CDR2 SNEGSKA (reference sequence). The CDR3 region has the DNA TGCAGTGCGCAGTCGTCTAGCGGGGACAATGAGCAGTTCTTC. It translates to CSAQSSSGDNEQFF.

The chain uses TRBV10-3 and TRBJ2-1; 11 nucleotides align to TRBD2. Germline V gene lookup returns CDR1 ENHRY and CDR2 SYGVKD. CDR3 length equals 16 residues. The ends lost 4 bases at V and 7 bases at J; junction bases unmatched: 9. As DNA, the CDR3 is TGTGCCATCAGTGGTAGCGGGGGGGCCCCGGGGAATGAGCAGTTCTTC. It codes for CAISGSGGAPGNEQFF.

This chain connects TRBV29-1 to TRBJ2-6, with D unresolved. Germline assignment: CDR1 SQVTM and CDR2 ANQGSEA. The CDR3 runs 13 residues. V lost 2 bases, J lost 4 bases, and 6 bases lay in between. The CDR3 nucleotides are TGCAGCGTTGAACAGGCGGGGGCCAACGTCCTGACTTTC. Amino acids: CSVEQAGANVLTF.

The genes are TRBV7-2 and TRBJ2-7; perhaps TRBD1 as D (5 bases). This CDR3 comprises 13 residues. V lost 3 bases, J lost 6 bases, and 12 bases lay in between. Looked up from germline, CDR1 is SGHTA and CDR2 is FQGNSA. The CDR3 reads CASSFPQGTEQYF. In nucleotides, the CDR3 is TGTGCCAGCAGCTTCCCCCAGGGAACCGAGCAGTACTTC.

V usage is TRBV12-3 or TRBV12-4 and J usage is TRBJ1-5; tentatively, D is TRBD1 (5 bases). The V gene lost 2 bases and the J gene lost 1 base, with 12 bases spanning the gap. CDR3 length equals 16 residues. The CDR3, as DNA: TGTGCCAGCAGTTTATTGGGACCGGGCAGCAATCAGCCCCAGCATTTT. Residues: CASSLLGPGSNQPQHF.

This clonotype appeared a single time. The V call is TRBV20-1, the J call TRBJ2-7, with D possibly TRBD1 on 5 matching bases. CDR1 is DFQATT and CDR2 is SNEGSKA in the germline V gene (reference sequence). Between the trimmed V and J ends, which lost 2 bases and 3 bases, there was a span of 29 bases. CDR3 length equals 19 residues. CDR3 sequence (DNA): TGCAGTGCTAGAAGATCACCTTTGGACATGATCAGAATAAGCTACGAGCAGTACTTC. It codes for CSARRSPLDMIRISYEQYF.

The chain couples TRBV29-1 to TRBJ2-7; D may be TRBD2 (6 bases). The V end was cut by 6 bases, the J end by 2 bases, with 20 bases between. Germline values: CDR1 SQVTM, CDR2 ANQGSEA. This CDR3 spans 15 amino acids. The CDR3 nucleotides read TGCAGCGTGGCTGGGTTCAGGGACTCGCCCTACGAGCAGTACTTC. Translated: CSVAGFRDSPYEQYF.

This clonotype was counted between two and nine times. The V call is TRBV29-1, the J call TRBJ1-1, with 8 positions matching TRBD1. Germline values: CDR1 SQVTM, CDR2 ANQGSEA. The CDR3 contains 13 residues. V lost 6 bases to trimming and J lost 2 bases; unmatched junction nucleotides: 5. The CDR3 is CSVTDRGNTEAFF. The CDR3 DNA reads as TGCAGCGTGACCGACAGGGGAAACACTGAAGCTTTCTTT.

The genes are TRBV29-1 and TRBJ2-1; 15 nucleotides match TRBD2. The CDR3 has 15 residues. Germline loops: CDR1 SQVTM, CDR2 ANQGSEA. V lost 5 bases, J lost 9 bases, and 8 bases stayed unmatched. The CDR3 spells CSVLSGLAGGGEQFF. The CDR3, as DNA: TGCAGCGTTCTCTCGGGACTAGCGGGAGGAGGTGAGCAGTTCTTC.

V and J are TRBV3-1 and TRBJ2-1; the match to TRBD1 covers 7 bases. Trimming removed 1 base from V and 9 bases from J; junction bases left unmatched: 3. The CDR3 runs to 13 residues. Germline CDR1 and CDR2: LGHDT and YNNKEL (reference sequence). The CDR3 spells CASSQGDSVEQFF. Written as DNA, the CDR3 is TGTGCCAGCAGCCAAGGGGACAGTGTTGAGCAGTTCTTC.

The table lists this clonotype with a few counts. The genes are TRBV4-1 and TRBJ2-7; maybe TRBD1 (5 bases). Per the germline V gene, CDR1 is MGHRA and CDR2 is YSYEKL. Trimming shortened V by 0 bases and J by 2 bases, and 17 bases separated the two germline ends. This CDR3 has 17 amino acids. The CDR3 DNA follows: TGCGCCAGCAGCCAAGAGGACATTGGAACAGCCCCCTACGAGCAGTACTTC. Protein sequence: CASSQEDIGTAPYEQYF.

The rearrangement uses TRBV5-6 and TRBJ1-2; D might be TRBD1 (6 bases). The CDR3 loop spans 17 amino acids. Germline V lookup: CDR1 SGHDT, CDR2 YYEEEE. V lost 1 base to trimming and J lost 2 bases, with 18 bases between them. CDR3 DNA sequence: TGTGCCAGCAGCTTGTTGGGACAAAGGGCCGCCAACTATGGCTACACCTTC. It yields the protein CASSLLGQRAANYGYTF.

The chain is built from TRBV12-3 or TRBV12-4 and TRBJ1-4, with D maybe TRBD1 (5 bases). Trimming took 1 base from V and 5 from J, leaving 11 bases between them. This CDR3 comprises 15 residues. The CDR3 reads CASSLVAGLNEKLFF. The CDR3 nucleotides read TGTGCCAGCAGTTTAGTTGCAGGGCTGAATGAAAAACTGTTTTTT.